This TCR beta chain was captured in a study of blood T cell repertoires in COVID-19. The wider study: Samples came from the United States, Italy and Spain, spanning acute and convalescent COVID-19. In each case, the material was cDNA or gDNA derived from T cells, B-cell-depleted T cells, or PBMCs.

Enrollment of patients from Seattle took place during active infection, with longitudinal follow-up. Source study methods: Cell counts per sample came from amplifying reference gene primers. The method was immunoSEQ multiplex PCR; TCRdb's version includes in-frame clones alone and lacks a portion of them. V and J calls and clone size are those listed in that table; D and trimming were worked out from the DNA. The data show 390,000 or so clones, 89% seen once. The germline gives CDR1 SGDLS, CDR2 YYNGEE. This CDR3 has 16 residues. The V gene end was trimmed by 0 bases and the J gene end by 4 bases; junction bases not matched to a gene: 6.

The clonotype was recovered from a woman in her 30s with COVID-19, enrolled during active disease. The sample taken for sequencing was peripheral blood. The rearrangement links TRBV9 to TRBJ1-4; 7 nucleotides agree with TRBD1. The CDR3 region has the DNA TGTGCCAGCAGCGTAGGGGTGGACAGGCATAATGAAAAACTGTTTTTT. Its protein is CASSVGVDRHNEKLFF.